The 4 T cell receptor beta chains in this list originate from one sample, sequenced in a study of T cells in Graves' hyperthyroidism and ophthalmopathy. RNA transcripts yielded amplified TCR beta CDR3 regions. When the TCR CDR3 underwent first-round RT-PCR, the HTBI primer set was used. TCRdb reprocessed the multiplex PCR reads via MiXCR and lists one record per CDR3 protein. The repertoire includes about 700,000 distinct CDR3 sequences, about 45% of them detected once, and less than 9% sits in the top ten. The sample comprised peripheral blood or thyroid tissue (not recorded which). Receptor source: an adult man with Graves' disease, either hyperthyroidism or ophthalmopathy (not recorded which).

CDR3 residues: CASTDQGAFGYTF. For the CDR3, the DNA is TGCGCCAGCACGGACCAGGGGGCTTTTGGCTACACCTTC. V gene TRBV5-1 combines with J gene TRBJ1-2; 8 bases map to TRBD1. The CDR3 spans 13 residues. Germline V CDR1 and CDR2: SGHRS, YFSETQ. With 6 bases clipped from V and 7 bases from J, the junction kept 8 bases outside the gene matches.

This clonotype was counted at least ten times. The V gene is TRBV10-3, the J gene TRBJ1-1; D may be TRBD1 (5 bases). The CDR3 length is 15 residues. The V and J ends lost 4 bases and 3 bases respectively, with 15 bases between them. In germline, CDR1 is ENHRY, CDR2 SYGVKD. The CDR3 region is CAISAQGGQYTEAFF. The DNA for the CDR3 is TGTGCCATCAGTGCTCAGGGTGGACAATACACTGAAGCTTTCTTT.

Details on this clonotype: Mismatch with germline at one junction end may stem from a read error. This rearrangement joins TRBV11-3 to TRBJ1-4; D perhaps matches TRBD1 (6 bases). This CDR3 contains 15 residues. Germline V CDR1 and CDR2: SGHNT, YENEEA. CDR3 amino acids: CASSQDFGERDRRVF. Here the CDR3 DNA reads TGTGCCAGCAGCCAAGATTTTGGGGAACGCGACAGGCGAGTTTTT.

The V gene is TRBV20-1, the J gene TRBJ2-5; no clear D. V lost 0 bases, J lost 5 bases, and 16 bases lay in between. Germline V lookup: CDR1 DFQATT, CDR2 SNEGSKA (reference sequence). CDR3 length: 15 amino acids. This chain's CDR3 is CSARDPGPWGETQYF. In DNA form, the CDR3 reads TGCAGTGCTAGAGATCCTGGACCCTGGGGTGAGACCCAGTACTTC.